The rows below give T cell receptor beta chains drawn from one sample of a study of blood T cell repertoires in COVID-19. TCRdb's copy holds only in-frame clones and misses some; the assay was immunoSEQ multiplex PCR. The table has about 59,000 clones, 70% to 75% seen once. Specimen: peripheral blood. The receptors stem from a woman between 65 and 79 years old with acute or convalescent COVID-19. The CDR3 runs from the conserved cysteine through the conserved F or W. A D gene is named only where the DNA matches it firmly. Clone size, where shown, is once, few, many, or a class for clones that have expanded.

len,j_gene,abundance,v_gene,d_gene,CDR3aa
15,TRBJ2-3,-,TRBV6-5,TRBD1,CASTLGFSDRGTQYF
16,TRBJ1-6,-,TRBV30,TRBD1,CAWSVRGGRVSSPLHF
14,TRBJ1-2,-,TRBV5-4,-,CASSFTGTMYGYTF
13,TRBJ1-4,-,TRBV7-9,-,CASTTQGTEKLFF
14,TRBJ1-2,-,TRBV29-1,TRBD1,CSVPQPTGPGGYTF
16,TRBJ1-2,-,TRBV6-6,TRBD1,CASRSRGQAPNYGYTF
15,TRBJ1-3,-,TRBV29-1,TRBD1,CSVGEDREFGNTIYF
12,TRBJ1-1,few,TRBV6-5,-,CASRDRRGEAFF
18,TRBJ2-3,-,TRBV5-8,TRBD2,CASSFGEGTRGATDTQYF
14,TRBJ1-1,-,TRBV6-5,-,CASSYHRGGTEAFF
14,TRBJ2-4,-,TRBV5-1,TRBD1,CASRPQGAKNIQYF
17,TRBJ2-2,few,TRBV6-4,-,CASSDSMRWGDTGELFF
16,TRBJ1-5,few,TRBV19,-,CASSALGSYSNQPQHF
14,TRBJ1-5,-,TRBV18,TRBD1,CASSPGTGAQPQHF
13,TRBJ1-1,-,TRBV6-5,-,CASTPRVATEAFF
14,TRBJ2-1,-,TRBV24-1,TRBD2,CATAERGVNNEQFF
15,TRBJ1-6,-,TRBV5-1,TRBD1,CASSLGQGGNSPLHF
18,TRBJ1-1,-,TRBV7-3,TRBD1,CASSRTGTGGGPDTEAFF
12,TRBJ1-4,-,TRBV4-1,-,CASSEAREKLFF
16,TRBJ2-5,few,TRBV4-2,-,CASSQDPWQGGETQYF
20,TRBJ2-1,-,TRBV4-1,TRBD2,CASSQDLAGRLAGIYNEQFF
15,TRBJ2-2,-,TRBV3-1/TRBV3-2,TRBD1,CASSQRAGGRGELFF
15,TRBJ1-5,few,TRBV2,-,CASSEEVWGGQPQHF
13,TRBJ2-1,-,TRBV6-4,-,CASSSGAFNEQFF
15,TRBJ2-1,-,TRBV18,TRBD2,CASSRLAGGPGEQFF
14,TRBJ1-5,-,TRBV10-3,-,CAISESGNNQPQHF
15,TRBJ2-5,-,TRBV24-1,TRBD1,CATSDPGTGEETQYF
13,TRBJ1-2,-,TRBV5-1,-,CASSSIPPESYTF
15,TRBJ1-5,-,TRBV5-6,TRBD1,CASSRYRDRNQPQHF
15,TRBJ1-2,-,TRBV4-1,TRBD1,CASSQVTGGGYGYTF
14,TRBJ2-7,-,TRBV7-9,TRBD2,CASSGGTSSYEQYF
14,TRBJ2-7,-,TRBV9,TRBD2,CASSSSGGTYEQYF
20,TRBJ1-5,-,TRBV7-4,TRBD1,CASSLSPQSTQGASNQPQHF